This TCR beta chain came from a study of Ad26.COV2.S vaccination and SARS-CoV-2 variants. Study-level information: The donor participated in the COV1001 trial, in its Ad26.COV2.S arm. The vaccine Ad26.COV2.S was put into the muscle once, or twice with 56 days between.

Treatment reported: roughly 19 received Ad26.COV2.S at low or high dose, single or two shots; about 5 received placebo; per-sample allocation not given. The samples date from day 63 after the first vaccine or placebo injection. An adult donor aged 18-55 years was enrolled in Boston. Wuhan-strain spike was delivered by a replication-incompetent Ad26 vector. V shed 4 bases, J shed 5 bases, and the junction held 11 bases outside the gene matches. This CDR3 has 15 residues. Germline loops: CDR1 ENHRY, CDR2 SYGVKD. Some clones are missing from TCRdb's copy, which holds only in-frame ones; the method was immunoSEQ multiplex PCR. Of roughly 380,000 clones listed, 80% to 90% are singletons.

The sequence was collected from a person between 18 and 59 years old who received the Ad26.COV2.S COVID-19 vaccine or a placebo. Here the sequenced sample was peripheral blood, taken in a trial of Ad26.COV2.S vaccine versus placebo. This chain uses TRBV10-3 with TRBJ2-7; 7 bases agree with TRBD2. CDR3: CAISVSSGRFDEQYF. CDR3 DNA sequence: TGTGCCATCAGTGTGTCTTCCGGGAGGTTCGACGAGCAGTACTTC.